The 21 T cell receptor beta chains below were found in one sample sequenced in a study of cytomegalovirus exposure and HLA in healthy donors. Measured with immunoSEQ multiplex PCR; TCRdb has only the in-frame clones, and not every one. The data contain about 120,000 clones, roughly 88% of them singletons. The specimen was PBMCs. Every receptor here comes from a woman under 30 in good health and CMV-seropositive.

The chain couples TRBV7-2 to TRBJ2-1; D perhaps matches TRBD1 (6 bases). Per germline, CDR1 SGHTA and CDR2 FQGNSA. With 5 bases removed from V and 7 bases from J, the gap between germline ends came to 24 bases. CDR3 length: 17 amino acids. Here the CDR3 reads CASSHLPWGHPENEQFF. The CDR3 DNA sequence: TGTGCCAGCAGCCATCTCCCCTGGGGGCACCCCGAGAATGAGCAGTTCTTC.

The chain links TRBV19 to TRBJ1-2; 10 bases match TRBD1. The CDR3 consists of 15 residues. After removal of 5 bases from V and 8 bases from J, the junction contained 11 bases not matched to a gene. Germline V gene lookup returns CDR1 LNHDA and CDR2 SQIVND (reference sequence). In DNA, the CDR3 is TGTGCCAGTAGTCCTGACAGGGGGCCGTCTCGGGGCTACACCTTC. Protein: CASSPDRGPSRGYTF.

The genes are TRBV7-9 and TRBJ2-7; no reliable D call. The CDR3 contains 13 residues. Germline loops: CDR1 SEHNR, CDR2 FQNEAQ (reference sequence). The V end was cut by 3 bases, the J end by 0 bases, with 6 bases between. The CDR3 coding sequence is TGTGCCAGCAGCTTCACAGCCTCCTACGAGCAGTACTTC. It yields the protein CASSFTASYEQYF. Using reference TRBV7-9 and TRBJ2-7 for the parts outside the CDR3, the full variable domain is DTGVSQNPRHKITKRGQNVTFRCDPISEHNRLYWYRQTLGQGPEFLTYFQNEAQLEKSRLLSDRFSAERPKGSFSTLEIQRTEQGDSAMYLCASSFTASYEQYFGPGTRLTVT.

V gene TRBV9 combines with J gene TRBJ2-1; 9 bases match TRBD2. V gave up 3 bases and J gave up 2 bases; unmatched junction bases: 18. Germline assignment: CDR1 SGDLS and CDR2 YYNGEE. The CDR3 has 20 residues. DNA for the CDR3: TGTGCCAGCAGCGCCCGGAGGAGTAGCGGGAGTTGGTCCCCCTACAATGAGCAGTTCTTC. Amino acids: CASSARRSSGSWSPYNEQFF.

The chain employs TRBV5-4 and TRBJ2-7; TRBD2 matches at 7 bases. Losses at the gene ends were 2 bases for V and 4 bases for J; bases not matched to a gene: 6. Germline CDR1 SGHNT, CDR2 YYREEE (reference sequence). The CDR3 sequence is 14 residues long. CDR3 region: CASSLGGSPYEQYF. For the CDR3, the DNA is TGTGCCAGCAGCTTAGGCGGGAGTCCGTACGAGCAGTACTTC.

The chain has TRBV27 and TRBJ2-7, with TRBD1 matching over 8 bases. The CDR3 extends over 14 amino acids. Germline CDR1 is MNHEY and CDR2 is SMNVEV (reference sequence). V was clipped by 6 bases and J by 11 bases; unmatched bases: 15. The CDR3 DNA reads as TGTGCCAGCAGGATCGGGACAGGCTCTCGAAGGGAGTACTTC. It specifies CASRIGTGSRREYF.

This chain links TRBV13 with TRBJ2-3, with D perhaps TRBD2 (6 bases). The CDR3 runs 18 residues. Trimming removed 2 bases at V and 5 bases at J, with 23 bases between. Germline CDR1 reads PRHDT; CDR2 reads FYEKMQ (reference sequence). CDR3 in DNA: TGTGCCAGCAGCTTAACCTTAGCGGAATACCAAACGGGAGATACGCAGTATTTT. This encodes CASSLTLAEYQTGDTQYF.

This clone was counted once. The rearrangement joins TRBV4-3 to TRBJ1-1, with D possibly matching TRBD1 (5 bases). The V gene lost 1 base and the J gene lost 3 bases, with 12 bases spanning the gap. Germline CDR1 and CDR2: LGHNA and YSLEER. There are 15 residues in the CDR3. CDR3 DNA: TGCGCCAGCAGCCAAGCCGCGGGACTATACACTGAAGCTTTCTTT. Encoded protein: CASSQAAGLYTEAFF.

This rearrangement joins TRBV7-6 to TRBJ1-2; 10 bases align to TRBD1. The CDR3 length is 16 residues. V shed 1 base, J shed 9 bases, and the junction held 11 bases outside the gene matches. Germline CDR1 reads SGHVS; CDR2 reads FNYEAQ. CDR3 residues: CASSLEPGQGLMSYTF. The CDR3 bases are TGTGCCAGCAGCTTAGAACCGGGACAGGGGTTGATGAGCTACACCTTC.

The gene calls are TRBV18 and TRBJ1-1; 7 bases agree with TRBD1. The junction had 5 bases not matched to a gene; V was cut back by 4 bases and J by 3 bases. Per germline, CDR1 KGHSH and CDR2 LQKENI. This CDR3 has 14 amino acids. This CDR3 is CASSQGAWDTEAFF. The CDR3 DNA follows: TGTGCCAGCTCACAGGGGGCGTGGGACACTGAAGCTTTCTTT.

In nucleotides, the CDR3 is TGCAGCGTTGGAGACAGGCGGGACCTCTATGGCTACACCTTC. It codes for CSVGDRRDLYGYTF. V and J are TRBV29-1 and TRBJ1-2; D is possibly TRBD1 (6 bases). The CDR3 length is 14 residues. The V end was cut by 4 bases, the J end by 4 bases, with 16 bases between. The germline V gene encodes CDR1 SQVTM and CDR2 ANQGSEA.

The chain links TRBV7-8 to TRBJ1-2; 7 nucleotides agree with TRBD1. CDR1 is SGHVS and CDR2 is FQNEAQ in the germline V gene. V shed 4 bases and J 4 bases; nucleotides not matched to a gene: 6. This CDR3 is built from 14 residues. CDR3 sequence (DNA): TGTGCCAGCAGCTCCTACCGGGACAGCTATGGCTACACCTTC. As protein: CASSSYRDSYGYTF.

The CDR3 loop reads CASSLAGSYNEQFF. The CDR3 region has the DNA TGTGCCAGCAGCTTAGCGGGATCTTACAATGAGCAGTTCTTC. The J gene is TRBJ2-1, the V gene TRBV11-3; D possibly corresponds to TRBD2 (5 bases). The germline V and J ends were trimmed by 1 base and 4 bases, with 8 bases remaining between them. Germline values: CDR1 SGHNT, CDR2 YENEEA. The CDR3 sequence is 14 residues long.

The chain employs TRBV6-1 and TRBJ1-4; tentative D call: TRBD1 (5 bases). Trimming cost V 7 bases and J 0 bases, with 9 bases left between them. The CDR3 contains 14 residues. Germline CDR1 reads MNHNS; CDR2 reads SASEGT. In DNA, the CDR3 is TGTGCCAGCACCCAGGGTGCAACTAATGAAAAACTGTTTTTT. It encodes CASTQGATNEKLFF.

This clone was counted only a few times. The chain recombines TRBV30 with TRBJ1-5; D is unresolved. CDR1 GTSNPN and CDR2 SVGIG come from the germline V gene (reference sequence). With 0 bases removed from V and 3 bases from J, the gap between germline ends came to 12 bases. This CDR3 has 15 amino acids. The CDR3 nucleotides read TGTGCCTGGAGTGTACGTAGAGGGTACAATCAGCCCCAGCATTTT. Translation gives CAWSVRRGYNQPQHF.

This chain connects TRBV2 to TRBJ1-2, with 8 bases matching TRBD1. CDR3 length: 13 residues. Germline V gene lookup returns CDR1 SNHLY and CDR2 FYNNEI. V gave up 2 bases and J gave up 5 bases; unmatched junction bases: 1. The CDR3 sequence is CASSETGGYGYTF. For the CDR3, the DNA is TGTGCCAGCAGTGAAACAGGGGGGTATGGCTACACCTTC.

The chain has TRBV20-1 and TRBJ1-2; D not resolved. The germline V gene has CDR1 DFQATT and CDR2 SNEGSKA (reference sequence). This CDR3 has 11 amino acids. V lost 6 bases and J 6 bases, leaving 11 bases between the germline ends. CDR3 nucleotides: TGCAGTGCCACGGGAAGGGATGGCTACACCTTC. This sequence encodes CSATGRDGYTF.

This clone appeared once. The rearrangement links TRBV6-6 to TRBJ1-3; 7 bases line up with TRBD1. Germline CDR1 MNHNY, CDR2 SVGAGI (reference sequence). The CDR3 is 16 residues long. V lost 6 bases, J lost 2 bases, and 10 bases stayed unmatched. CDR3 protein: CASSGTVGWPGNTIYF. In DNA form, the CDR3 reads TGTGCCAGCAGCGGGACAGTCGGGTGGCCTGGAAACACCATATATTTT.

The V gene is TRBV14, the J gene TRBJ2-5; weak D call: TRBD1 (6 bases). The germline V and J ends were trimmed by 6 bases and 2 bases, with 16 bases remaining between them. The length of the CDR3 is 15 residues. The germline V gene has CDR1 SGHDN and CDR2 FVKESK. This CDR3 reads CASSGGRRLQETQYF. CDR3 bases: TGTGCCAGCAGTGGGGGCCGAAGGTTGCAAGAGACCCAGTACTTC.

V gene TRBV7-8 combines with J gene TRBJ2-3, with D possibly TRBD1 on 6 matching bases. V lost 2 bases and J lost 8, with 8 bases in between. Germline V gene lookup returns CDR1 SGHVS and CDR2 FQNEAQ. The CDR3 is 12 amino acids. CDR3 in amino acids: CASSLPDSTQYF. As DNA, the CDR3 is TGTGCCAGCAGCTTACCGGACAGTACGCAGTATTTT.

The chain employs TRBV4-3 and TRBJ2-5, with TRBD2 matching over 8 bases. The V gene's germline CDR1 is LGHNA and CDR2 YSLEER. The CDR3 length is 17 residues. With 2 bases clipped from V and 2 bases from J, the junction kept 10 bases outside the gene matches. This CDR3 reads CASSQQSGSGSQETQYF. The CDR3 nucleotides read TGCGCCAGCAGCCAACAAAGCGGGAGTGGTTCGCAAGAGACCCAGTACTTC.